This TCR beta chain was identified in a study of blood T cell repertoires in COVID-19 (TCRdb year 2020). For context, the study as a whole: Samples covering the acute and convalescent phases of COVID-19 were provided by collaborators in the United States, Italy and Spain. The prospective study material was composed of cDNA or gDNA derived from T cells, B-cell-depleted T cells, or PBMCs. Deeply sampled blood TCRbeta repertoires from subjects exposed to, actively infected with, or recovered from COVID-19 were included in the dataset. The repertoires were made available in a free public database intended to serve as a resource for research on the immune response to SARS-CoV-2. The samples were drawn from the first 160 participants of the ongoing ImmuneRACE study and from over 950 subjects provided by 6 global collaborators. Sample metadata almost always included a de-identified subject ID, COVID-19 status, age in years and sex. Where available, HLA class I and class II types were obtained from metadata supplied by the sample provider rather than from assay-based typing.

Each collaborating institution followed its own protocols to collect whole blood in K2EDTA tubes. For TCRbeta analysis, collaborator samples were shipped as frozen whole blood, as isolated PBMCs, or as DNA extracted from either sample type. Results and caveats for the whole study, not just this receptor: The quantity of clinical and demographic metadata differed by source and by participant and was supplied without curation.

TCRbeta CDR3 regions were amplified from genomic DNA using the immunoSEQ Assay, a bias-controlled multiplex PCR. The original pipeline was this. Within the assay, amplification of reference gene primers was used to estimate how many nucleated cells each sample contained. To quantify the absolute abundance of each unique TCRbeta CDR3 rearrangement, sequence reads were collapsed and filtered. For each sample, productive Simpson clonality was calculated as the square root of Simpson's diversity index across productive rearrangements. TCRdb stores this immuneACCESS table with in-frame sequences only. Part of the clones is absent; in the studies checked, under half of the shortfall reflects unresolved V genes, and no reason is known for the rest. The DNA was the basis for D and trimming; V, J and clone size are from that table. Present in this sample are 95,000 to 150,000 clones, more than 80% of which were seen just once. In total, the top ten clones hold around 30% of the sample.

Notes on this clone: The antigen it binds to is not known. Per-nucleotide qualities are absent, and no much larger clonotype sits a single base away.

The germline V gene specifies MGHRA as CDR1 and YSYEKL as CDR2. The CDR3 contains 17 residues, cysteine and phenylalanine counted. Only the CDR3 DNA is retained, 51 bases long and in frame from the first base. Trimming accounts for 3 bases at V and 0 bases at J, while the number of junction bases matched to no gene is 5. Source material: peripheral blood. This receptor was obtained from a man in his sixties or seventies with active or convalescent COVID-19. In this chain, TRBV4-1 is recombined with TRBJ2-3; 11 middle bases align to TRBD2. The DNA reads TGCGCCAGCAGCCAGGTTATAGCGGGAGGGAGCACAGATACGCAGTATTTT. It codes for CASSQVIAGGSTDTQYF.